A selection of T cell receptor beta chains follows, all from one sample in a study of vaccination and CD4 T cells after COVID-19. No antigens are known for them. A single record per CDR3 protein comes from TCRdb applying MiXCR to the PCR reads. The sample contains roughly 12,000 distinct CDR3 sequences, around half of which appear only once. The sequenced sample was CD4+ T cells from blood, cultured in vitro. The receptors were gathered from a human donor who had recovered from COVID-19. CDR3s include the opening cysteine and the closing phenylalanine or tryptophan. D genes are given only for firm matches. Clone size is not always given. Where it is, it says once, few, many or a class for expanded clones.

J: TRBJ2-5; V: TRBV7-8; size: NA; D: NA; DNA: TGTGCCAGCAGCCCCGGGACTGCCCAGGAGACCCAGTACTTC; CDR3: CASSPGTAQETQYF
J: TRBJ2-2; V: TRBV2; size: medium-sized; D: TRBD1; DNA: TGTGCCAGCAGCAGACAGGGGCCCGACACCGGGGAGCTGTTTTTT; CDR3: CASSRQGPDTGELFF
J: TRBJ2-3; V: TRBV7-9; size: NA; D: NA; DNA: TGTGCCAGCAGCCGATCTGGGGATACGCAGTATTTT; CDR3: CASSRSGDTQYF
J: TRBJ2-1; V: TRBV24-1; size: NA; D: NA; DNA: TGTGCCACCAGGGGGCCGGGGTACAATGAGCAGTTCTTC; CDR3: CATRGPGYNEQFF
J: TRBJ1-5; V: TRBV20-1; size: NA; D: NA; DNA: TGCAGTGCTAGAGATAGGATGGGTAATCAGCCCCAGCATTTT; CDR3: CSARDRMGNQPQHF
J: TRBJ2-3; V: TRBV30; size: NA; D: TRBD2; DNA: TGTGCCTGGAGTAGCCGACTAGCGGATCGATTAGATACGCAGTATTTT; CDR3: CAWSSRLADRLDTQYF
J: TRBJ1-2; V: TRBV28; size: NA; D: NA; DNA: TGTGCCAGCTACGCGGGGCCCGCCGTAGGCTACACCTTC; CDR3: CASYAGPAVGYTF
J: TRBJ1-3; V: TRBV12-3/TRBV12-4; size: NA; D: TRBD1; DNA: TGTGCCAGCACCTTGGACAGGGGGCCTGGAAACACCATATATTTT; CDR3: CASTLDRGPGNTIYF
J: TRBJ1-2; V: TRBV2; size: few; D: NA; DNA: TGTGCCAGCAGTGACCAGGGTCTAGGCGGCTACACCTTC; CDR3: CASSDQGLGGYTF
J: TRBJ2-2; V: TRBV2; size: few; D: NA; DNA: TGTGCCAGCATATGGTCGGGAAACACCGGGGAGCTGTTTTTT; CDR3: CASIWSGNTGELFF
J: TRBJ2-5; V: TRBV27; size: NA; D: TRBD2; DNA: TGTGCCAGCAGTGCCCACGGACTAGCGGGAGGGGAGGGACTAGAGACCCAGTACTTC; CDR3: CASSAHGLAGGEGLETQYF
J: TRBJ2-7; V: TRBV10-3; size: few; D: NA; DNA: TGTGCCATCAGTGAGTCGTTAGAGAGCTCCTACGAGCAGTACTTC; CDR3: CAISESLESSYEQYF
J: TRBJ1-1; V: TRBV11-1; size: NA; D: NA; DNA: TGTGCCAGCAGTCCTAATCAACGGAACACTGAAGCTTTCTTT; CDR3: CASSPNQRNTEAFF
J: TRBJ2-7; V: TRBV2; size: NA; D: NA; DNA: TGTGCCAGCAGTGGGCTATGGACTGACGAGCAGTACTTC; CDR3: CASSGLWTDEQYF
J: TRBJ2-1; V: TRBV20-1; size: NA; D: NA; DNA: TGCAGTGCTAGAGATGCCAGGTACAATGAGCAGTTCTTC; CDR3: CSARDARYNEQFF
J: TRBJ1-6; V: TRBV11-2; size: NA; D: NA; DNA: TGTGCCAGCAGCTTATCGGGCTCCTATAATTCACCCCTCCACTTT; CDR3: CASSLSGSYNSPLHF
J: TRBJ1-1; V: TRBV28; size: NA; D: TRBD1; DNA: TGTGCCAGCAGTTTATTAACAGGGGGCCCCATGAACACTGAAGCTTTCTTT; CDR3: CASSLLTGGPMNTEAFF
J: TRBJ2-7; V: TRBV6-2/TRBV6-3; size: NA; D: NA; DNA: TGTGCCAGCAGTTACTCTCGATTAGCGGATAACTACGAGCAGTACTTC; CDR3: CASSYSRLADNYEQYF
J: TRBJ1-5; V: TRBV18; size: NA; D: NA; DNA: TGTGCCAGCTCACCTCTACAGGGAGCTCAGCCCCAGCATTTT; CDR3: CASSPLQGAQPQHF
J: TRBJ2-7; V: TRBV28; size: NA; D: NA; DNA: TGTGCCAGCAGCCGAAATGACAGCCCCTACGAGCAGTACTTC; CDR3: CASSRNDSPYEQYF
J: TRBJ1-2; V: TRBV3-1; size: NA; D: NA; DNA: TGTGCCAGCAGCCAAGGTCTGGGCAAAGACTATGGCTACACCTTC; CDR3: CASSQGLGKDYGYTF
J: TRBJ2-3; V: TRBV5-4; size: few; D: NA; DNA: TGTGCCAGCAGCAACCCCACAGATACGCAGTATTTT; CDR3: CASSNPTDTQYF
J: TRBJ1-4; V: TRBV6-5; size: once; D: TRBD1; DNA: TGTGCCAGCAGTTACTCGACAGGGCAGGGACAGGGTGTGGGAAAACTGTTTTTT; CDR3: CASSYSTGQGQGVGKLFF
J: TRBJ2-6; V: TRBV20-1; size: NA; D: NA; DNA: TGCAGTGCTACCCCGGGGACAACTGGGGCCAACGTCCTGACTTTC; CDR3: CSATPGTTGANVLTF
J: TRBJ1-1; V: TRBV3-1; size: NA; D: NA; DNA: TGTGCCAGCAGCCAAGATTGGGGGAGGGACACTGAAGCTTTCTTT; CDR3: CASSQDWGRDTEAFF
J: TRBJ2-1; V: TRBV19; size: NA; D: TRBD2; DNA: TGTGCCAGTAGTTTTGGTAGACTAGCGGGAGTAGATGAGCAGTTCTTC; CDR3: CASSFGRLAGVDEQFF
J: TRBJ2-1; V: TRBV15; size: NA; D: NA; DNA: TGTGCCACCAGCAGAGATAGGAGGAGAGCAAGCTCCTACAATGAGCAGTTCTTC; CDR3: CATSRDRRRASSYNEQFF
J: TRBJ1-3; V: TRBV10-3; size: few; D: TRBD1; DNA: TGTGCCATCCGACAGGGATCCGGAAACACCATATATTTT; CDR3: CAIRQGSGNTIYF
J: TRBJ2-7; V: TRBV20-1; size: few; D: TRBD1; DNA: TGCAGTGCTAGAGATCAGGGCCAGGGGGCGGGGGAGCAGTACTTC; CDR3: CSARDQGQGAGEQYF
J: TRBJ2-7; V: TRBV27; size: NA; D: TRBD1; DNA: TGTGCCAGCAGTTTACTAGGGCAGGGGGTTAGTACCTACGAGCAGTACTTC; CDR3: CASSLLGQGVSTYEQYF
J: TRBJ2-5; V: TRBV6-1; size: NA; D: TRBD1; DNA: TGTGCCAGCAGTGAAGCCTACAGGGGATCGGTCCAAGAGACCCAGTACTTC; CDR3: CASSEAYRGSVQETQYF
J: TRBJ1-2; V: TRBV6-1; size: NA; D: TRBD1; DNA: TGTGCCAGCAGTCGCGCCGGGACAGGGAATGGCTACACCTTC; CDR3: CASSRAGTGNGYTF
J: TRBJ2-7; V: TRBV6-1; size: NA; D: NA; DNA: TGTGCCAGCAGAACAAGACAGGCATACGAGCAGTACTTC; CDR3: CASRTRQAYEQYF
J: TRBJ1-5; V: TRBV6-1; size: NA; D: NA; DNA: TGTGCCAGCAGCTATAACTCAGGGCCGCCCCAGCATTTT; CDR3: CASSYNSGPPQHF
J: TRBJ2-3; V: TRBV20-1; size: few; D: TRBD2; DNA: TGCAGTGCTAGAGGCACTAGCGGCACAGATACGCAGTATTTT; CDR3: CSARGTSGTDTQYF
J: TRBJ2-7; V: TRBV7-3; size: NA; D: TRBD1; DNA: TGTGCCAGCAGCTCTTGGGACAGGGGCTCCTACGAGCAGTACTTC; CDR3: CASSSWDRGSYEQYF
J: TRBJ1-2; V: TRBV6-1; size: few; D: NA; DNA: TGTGCCAGCAGTGAGACAAAAAACTATGGCTACACCTTC; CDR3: CASSETKNYGYTF
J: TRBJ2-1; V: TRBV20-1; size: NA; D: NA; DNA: TGCAGTGCTAGAGTGTACGGGACCTACAATGAGCAGTTCTTC; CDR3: CSARVYGTYNEQFF
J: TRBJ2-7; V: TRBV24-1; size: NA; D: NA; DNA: TGTGCCACCAGTGATCCCGGGGTTAAGGAGCAGTACTTC; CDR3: CATSDPGVKEQYF
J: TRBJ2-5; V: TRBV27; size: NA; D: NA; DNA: TGTGCCAGCAGTTTACAGCGGGGACATCAGGTACGGGAGACCCAGTACTTC; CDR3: CASSLQRGHQVRETQYF
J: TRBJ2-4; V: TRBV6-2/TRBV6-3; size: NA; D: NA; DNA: TGTGCCAGCAGTTCCGGGACGGGAGCTAGGAACATTCAGTACTTC; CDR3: CASSSGTGARNIQYF
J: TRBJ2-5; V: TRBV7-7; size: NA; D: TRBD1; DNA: TGTGCTAGCAGCCCTCGACAGGGGGAGAAGACCCAGTACTTC; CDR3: CASSPRQGEKTQYF
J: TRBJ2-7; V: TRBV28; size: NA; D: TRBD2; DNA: TGTGCCAGCAGCAGGAAGCGGGAGGGCTCCTACGAGCAGTACTTC; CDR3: CASSRKREGSYEQYF
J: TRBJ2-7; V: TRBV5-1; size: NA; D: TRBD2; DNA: TGCGCCAGCAGCTTGGAACCTAGCGGGAGTCCTCACGAGCAGTACTTC; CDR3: CASSLEPSGSPHEQYF
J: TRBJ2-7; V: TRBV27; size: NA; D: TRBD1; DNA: TGTGCCAGCAGCGGACAGGGGCCTCCCTACGAGCAGTACTTC; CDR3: CASSGQGPPYEQYF